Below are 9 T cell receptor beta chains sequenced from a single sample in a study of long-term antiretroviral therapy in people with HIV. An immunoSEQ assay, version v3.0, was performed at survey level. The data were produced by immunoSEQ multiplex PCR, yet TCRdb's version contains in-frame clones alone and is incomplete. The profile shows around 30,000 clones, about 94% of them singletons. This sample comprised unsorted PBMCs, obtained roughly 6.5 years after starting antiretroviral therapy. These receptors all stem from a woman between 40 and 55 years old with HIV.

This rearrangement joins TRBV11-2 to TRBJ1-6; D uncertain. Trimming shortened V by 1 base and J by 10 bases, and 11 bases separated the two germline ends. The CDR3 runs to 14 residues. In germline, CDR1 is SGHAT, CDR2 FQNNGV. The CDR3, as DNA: TGTGCCAGCAGCTTAGCAGTCCGGGGATCACCCCTCCACTTT. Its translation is CASSLAVRGSPLHF.

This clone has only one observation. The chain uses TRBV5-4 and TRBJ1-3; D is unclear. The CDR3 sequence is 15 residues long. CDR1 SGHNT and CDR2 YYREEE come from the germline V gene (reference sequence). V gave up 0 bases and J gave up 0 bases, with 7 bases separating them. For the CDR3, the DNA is TGTGCCAGCAGCTTGGGGGCAGGCTCTGGAAACACCATATATTTT. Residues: CASSLGAGSGNTIYF.

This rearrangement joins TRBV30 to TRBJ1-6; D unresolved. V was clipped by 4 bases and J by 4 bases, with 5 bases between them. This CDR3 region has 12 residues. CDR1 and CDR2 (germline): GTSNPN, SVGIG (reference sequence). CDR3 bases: TGTGCCTGGAATCAGTATAATTCACCCCTCCACTTT. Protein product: CAWNQYNSPLHF.

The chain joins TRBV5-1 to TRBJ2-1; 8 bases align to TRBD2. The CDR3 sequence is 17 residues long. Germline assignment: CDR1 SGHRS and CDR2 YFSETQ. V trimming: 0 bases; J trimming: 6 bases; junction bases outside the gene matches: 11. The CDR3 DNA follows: TGCGCCAGCAGCTTGGGTACTAGGCGGGGGGTGGGCAATGAGCAGTTCTTC. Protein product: CASSLGTRRGVGNEQFF.

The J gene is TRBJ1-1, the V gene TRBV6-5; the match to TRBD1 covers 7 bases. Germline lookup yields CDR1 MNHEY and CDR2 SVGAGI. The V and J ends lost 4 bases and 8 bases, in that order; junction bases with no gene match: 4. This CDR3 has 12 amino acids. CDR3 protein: CASSSTGVEAFF. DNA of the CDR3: TGTGCCAGCAGTTCTACAGGGGTGGAAGCTTTCTTT.

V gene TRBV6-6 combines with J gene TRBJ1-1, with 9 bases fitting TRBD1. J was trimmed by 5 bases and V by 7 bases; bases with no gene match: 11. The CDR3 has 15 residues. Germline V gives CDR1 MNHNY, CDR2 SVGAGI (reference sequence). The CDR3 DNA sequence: TGTGCCAGCACCAAACCGGGACAGGGAGATACTGAAGCTTTCTTT. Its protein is CASTKPGQGDTEAFF.

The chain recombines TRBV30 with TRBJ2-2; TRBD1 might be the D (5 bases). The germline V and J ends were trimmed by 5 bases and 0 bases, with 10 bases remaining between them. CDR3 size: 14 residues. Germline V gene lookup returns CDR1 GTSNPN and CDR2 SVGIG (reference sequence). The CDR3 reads CAWSGIANTGELFF. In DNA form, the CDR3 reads TGTGCCTGGTCAGGGATCGCGAACACCGGGGAGCTGTTTTTT.

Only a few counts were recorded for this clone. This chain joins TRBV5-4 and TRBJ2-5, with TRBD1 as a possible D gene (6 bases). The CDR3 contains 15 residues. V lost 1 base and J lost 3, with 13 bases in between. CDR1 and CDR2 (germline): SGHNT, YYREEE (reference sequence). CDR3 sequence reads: CASSLPNRDKETQYF. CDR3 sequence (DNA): TGTGCCAGCAGCTTGCCAAACCGGGACAAAGAGACCCAGTACTTC.

In nucleotides, the CDR3 is TGTGCCACCAGCAGAGTCCCCCGGGACAGGGGTAGCACCCAGTACTTC. Its translation: CATSRVPRDRGSTQYF. J is TRBJ2-5 and V is TRBV15; 10 bases line up with TRBD1. V lost 1 base, J lost 8 bases, and 10 bases stayed unmatched. The CDR3 length is 16 residues. From germline, CDR1 is LNHNV and CDR2 YYDKDF (reference sequence).